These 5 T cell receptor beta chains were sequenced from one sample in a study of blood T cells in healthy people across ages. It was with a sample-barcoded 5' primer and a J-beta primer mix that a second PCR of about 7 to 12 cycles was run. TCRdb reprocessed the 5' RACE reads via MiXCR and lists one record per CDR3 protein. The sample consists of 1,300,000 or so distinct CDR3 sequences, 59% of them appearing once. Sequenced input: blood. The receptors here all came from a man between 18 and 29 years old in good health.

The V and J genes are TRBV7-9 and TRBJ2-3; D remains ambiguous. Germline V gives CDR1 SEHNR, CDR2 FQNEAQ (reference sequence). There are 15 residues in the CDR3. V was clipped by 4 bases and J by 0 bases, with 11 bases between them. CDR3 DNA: TGTGCCAGCAGCTCGTTGGGATCGAGCACAGATACGCAGTATTTT. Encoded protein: CASSSLGSSTDTQYF. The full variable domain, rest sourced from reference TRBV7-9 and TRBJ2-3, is DTGVSQNPRHKITKRGQNVTFRCDPISEHNRLYWYRQTLGQGPEFLTYFQNEAQLEKSRLLSDRFSAERPKGSFSTLEIQRTEQGDSAMYLCASSSLGSSTDTQYFGPGTRLTVL.

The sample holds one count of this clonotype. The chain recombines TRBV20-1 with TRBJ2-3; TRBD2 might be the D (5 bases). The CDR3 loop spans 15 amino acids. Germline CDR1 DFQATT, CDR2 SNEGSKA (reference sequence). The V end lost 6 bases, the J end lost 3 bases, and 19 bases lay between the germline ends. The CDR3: CSAMNREVGTDTQYF. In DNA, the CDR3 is TGCAGTGCAATGAACCGGGAAGTGGGGACAGATACGCAGTATTTT.

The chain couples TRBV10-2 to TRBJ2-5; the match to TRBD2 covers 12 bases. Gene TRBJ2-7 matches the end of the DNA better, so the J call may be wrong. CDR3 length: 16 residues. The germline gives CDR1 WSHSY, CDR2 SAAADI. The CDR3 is CASSDQTSGSGYEQYF. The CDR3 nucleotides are TGCGCCAGCAGTGACCAGACTAGCGGGAGTGGCTACGAGCAGTACTTC.

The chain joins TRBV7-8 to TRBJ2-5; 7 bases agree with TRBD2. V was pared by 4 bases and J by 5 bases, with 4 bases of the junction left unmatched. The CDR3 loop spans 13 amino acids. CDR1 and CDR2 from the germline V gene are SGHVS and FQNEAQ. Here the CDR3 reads CASSSWRGETQYF. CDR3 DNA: TGTGCCAGCAGCTCATGGCGGGGGGAGACCCAGTACTTC.

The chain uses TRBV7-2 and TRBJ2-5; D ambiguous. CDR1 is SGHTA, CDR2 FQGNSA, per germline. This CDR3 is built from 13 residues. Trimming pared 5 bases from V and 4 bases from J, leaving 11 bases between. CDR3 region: CASSPELRETQYF. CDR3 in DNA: TGTGCCAGCAGCCCAGAACTCAGAGAGACCCAGTACTTC.